These T cell receptor beta chains were read from a single sample in a study of blood T cell repertoires in COVID-19. TCRdb's copy holds only in-frame clones and misses some; the assay was immunoSEQ multiplex PCR. Seen here are tens of thousands of clones, around 80% observed once, and the top ten hold roughly 11%. Specimen: peripheral blood. These receptor sequences come from a man aged 50-60 years with acute or convalescent COVID-19. The CDR3 runs from the conserved cysteine through the conserved F or W. A D gene is named only where the DNA matches it firmly. A clone size is listed for some rows: how often the clone was seen (once, few, many), or a class if it is expanded.

size	D	V	J	CDR3	DNA
few	.	TRBV28	TRBJ1-2	CASNRPSYRNNYGYTF	TGTGCCAGCAACCGCCCTTCCTACCGTAATAACTATGGCTACACCTTC
.	.	TRBV19	TRBJ2-2	CASSSWVGRKNTGELFF	TGTGCCAGTAGTAGTTGGGTGGGGCGGAAAAACACCGGGGAGCTGTTTTTT
.	.	TRBV9	TRBJ2-1	CASSVARGRGYNEQFF	TGTGCCAGCAGCGTAGCCAGGGGTAGGGGATACAATGAGCAGTTCTTC
.	TRBD1	TRBV28	TRBJ1-2	CASSPLDRQNNYGYTF	TGTGCCAGCAGTCCCTTGGACAGGCAAAATAACTATGGCTACACCTTC
.	.	TRBV6-5	TRBJ2-5	CASSRGGLAGETQYF	TGTGCCAGCAGTCGAGGGGGCCTAGCGGGAGAGACCCAGTACTTC
.	.	TRBV6-1	TRBJ1-6	CASSESSGGVPLHF	TGTGCCAGCAGTGAAAGTAGTGGGGGCGTACCCCTCCACTTT
.	.	TRBV9	TRBJ1-4	CASSVDTPGKLFF	TGTGCCAGCAGCGTAGACACCCCGGGGAAACTGTTTTTT
.	.	TRBV4-2	TRBJ2-7	CASSQDALREQYF	TGTGCCAGCAGCCAAGACGCGTTACGCGAGCAGTACTTC
.	.	TRBV3-1/TRBV3-2	TRBJ1-2	CASSQKRGGYGYTF	TGTGCCAGCAGCCAAAAACGGGGTGGCTATGGCTACACCTTC
once	TRBD1	TRBV5-6	TRBJ2-7	CASRSTGVEREQYF	TGTGCCAGCAGGTCAACAGGGGTGGAGCGCGAGCAGTACTTC
.	.	TRBV6-1	TRBJ1-4	CASSVTGGPTNEKLFF	TGTGCCAGCAGTGTCACGGGGGGGCCAACTAATGAAAAACTGTTTTTT
.	TRBD2	TRBV24-1	TRBJ2-2	CATSAHSGRGNTGELFF	TGTGCCACCAGTGCCCACAGCGGGAGAGGCAACACCGGGGAGCTGTTTTTT
.	.	TRBV28	TRBJ1-5	CASSLMGANQPQHF	TGTGCCAGCAGTTTAATGGGCGCAAATCAGCCCCAGCATTTT
.	.	TRBV5-1	TRBJ1-1	CASSYFGGAEAFF	TGCGCCAGCAGCTACTTCGGAGGAGCTGAAGCTTTCTTT
few	TRBD1	TRBV28	TRBJ2-7	CASSTRDRDIAQYF	TGTGCCAGCAGTACCCGGGACAGGGATATCGCGCAGTACTTC
.	.	TRBV27	TRBJ2-2	CASSLGGHTGELFF	TGTGCCAGCAGTTTAGGTGGGCACACCGGGGAGCTGTTTTTT
.	TRBD2	TRBV6-2/TRBV6-3	TRBJ2-7	CASSGGTTSGYEQYF	TGTGCCAGCAGTGGCGGAACTACTAGCGGCTACGAGCAGTACTTC
.	.	TRBV6-1	TRBJ1-5	CASSESIYSGSNQPQHF	TGTGCCAGCAGTGAATCAATATACAGTGGAAGCAATCAGCCCCAGCATTTT
.	TRBD1	TRBV19	TRBJ2-1	CASSARQGSWYNEQFF	TGTGCCAGTAGTGCCAGACAGGGGAGTTGGTACAATGAGCAGTTCTTC
.	.	TRBV6-4	TRBJ2-7	CASSDPPLAFSYEQYF	TGTGCCAGCAGTGACCCTCCTCTAGCGTTCTCCTACGAGCAGTACTTC
.	.	TRBV19	TRBJ1-2	CASRDTNYGYTF	TGTGCCAGTAGGGACACTAACTATGGCTACACCTTC
.	TRBD1	TRBV25-1	TRBJ1-4	CASIHSGQVKNEKLFF	TGTGCCAGCATTCACTCGGGACAGGTAAAAAATGAAAAACTGTTTTTT
.	.	TRBV28	TRBJ1-5	CASSLLDFRVGQPQHF	TGTGCCAGCAGTTTACTTGATTTCCGGGTCGGGCAGCCCCAGCATTTT
.	.	TRBV4-3	TRBJ1-1	CASSQNPRTAEAFF	TGCGCCAGCAGCCAAAACCCGCGGACAGCCGAAGCTTTCTTT
.	.	TRBV28	TRBJ2-7	CASSLGHLSYEQYF	TGTGCCAGCAGTCTTGGACACCTCTCCTACGAGCAGTACTTC
.	.	TRBV15	TRBJ1-5	CATSFYDSLGNQPQHF	TGTGCCACCAGCTTCTACGACAGCCTGGGCAATCAGCCCCAGCATTTT
.	TRBD1	TRBV4-2	TRBJ2-7	CASSQETGTSWARRYF	TGTGCCAGCAGCCAAGAGACAGGGACAAGTTGGGCCCGCCGGTACTTC
once	TRBD1	TRBV11-2	TRBJ2-7	CASSNYRGPYEQYF	TGTGCCAGCAGTAATTACAGGGGTCCCTACGAGCAGTACTTC
.	TRBD1	TRBV9	TRBJ2-5	CASSRQGGETQYF	TGTGCCAGCAGTAGACAGGGCGGAGAGACCCAGTACTTC
.	.	TRBV5-1	TRBJ2-7	CASSFGTTGYEQYF	TGCGCCAGCAGCTTCGGTACAACAGGATACGAGCAGTACTTC
.	TRBD2	TRBV14	TRBJ2-1	CASSQGGGTYNEQFF	TGTGCCAGCAGCCAAGGCGGGGGTACCTACAATGAGCAGTTCTTC
few	TRBD1	TRBV9	TRBJ2-5	CASSHEDRPFPETQYF	TGTGCCAGCAGCCACGAGGACAGGCCGTTCCCTGAGACCCAGTACTTC
few	TRBD2	TRBV7-2	TRBJ2-1	CASSKAGESYNEQFF	TGTGCCAGCAGCAAAGCGGGGGAAAGTTACAATGAGCAGTTCTTC
.	.	TRBV5-6	TRBJ2-3	CASSSLFITSTDTQYF	TGTGCCAGCAGCTCGCTCTTTATCACTAGCACAGATACGCAGTATTTT
.	.	TRBV6-5	TRBJ2-1	CASSYSRILNEQFF	TGTGCCAGCAGTTACTCGAGAATCCTGAATGAGCAGTTCTTC
.	TRBD1	TRBV7-2	TRBJ2-1	CASSPRDRGSEQFF	TGTGCCAGCAGCCCCCGGGACAGGGGAAGTGAGCAGTTCTTC
.	.	TRBV11-2	TRBJ1-1	CASTRGGAAPLNTEAFF	TGTGCCAGCACCCGCGGGGGGGCCGCCCCCTTGAACACTGAAGCTTTCTTT
.	.	TRBV6-5	TRBJ1-1	CASTQGNTEAFF	TGTGCCAGCACTCAGGGGAACACTGAAGCTTTCTTT
.	.	TRBV5-5	TRBJ2-1	CASSFAPINSYNEQFF	TGTGCCAGCAGCTTTGCTCCTATTAACTCCTACAATGAGCAGTTCTTC
.	TRBD1	TRBV3-1/TRBV3-2	TRBJ2-1	CASSRRGQKFF	TGTGCCAGCAGTCGAAGGGGACAGAAGTTCTTC
.	.	TRBV2	TRBJ1-2	CASSERGSYGYTF	TGTGCCAGCAGTGAACGGGGTTCCTATGGCTACACCTTC
few	.	TRBV7-8	TRBJ1-5	CASSLVKGNSNQPQHF	TGTGCCAGCAGCTTAGTTAAGGGGAATAGCAATCAGCCCCAGCATTTT
.	TRBD1	TRBV29-1	TRBJ2-1	CSVEPFRGQGLNNEQFF	TGCAGCGTTGAACCCTTCCGGGGACAGGGGTTGAACAATGAGCAGTTCTTC
.	TRBD2	TRBV25-1	TRBJ2-1	CASSGFGTSGEQFF	TGTGCCAGCAGTGGGTTTGGGACTAGCGGTGAGCAGTTCTTC
.	.	TRBV6-5	TRBJ1-1	CASSYSAGTRTEAFF	TGTGCCAGCAGTTACTCGGCAGGCACCAGGACTGAAGCTTTCTTT
.	TRBD2	TRBV6-5	TRBJ2-3	CASSYTSGGPDTQYF	TGTGCCAGCAGTTACACTAGCGGGGGGCCAGATACGCAGTATTTT
.	.	TRBV30	TRBJ2-2	CAWSVHSTGELFF	TGTGCCTGGAGTGTACATTCCACCGGGGAGCTGTTTTTT
.	.	TRBV13	TRBJ1-1	CASSIYGGEATEAFF	TGTGCCAGCAGCATATATGGCGGGGAAGCCACTGAAGCTTTCTTT